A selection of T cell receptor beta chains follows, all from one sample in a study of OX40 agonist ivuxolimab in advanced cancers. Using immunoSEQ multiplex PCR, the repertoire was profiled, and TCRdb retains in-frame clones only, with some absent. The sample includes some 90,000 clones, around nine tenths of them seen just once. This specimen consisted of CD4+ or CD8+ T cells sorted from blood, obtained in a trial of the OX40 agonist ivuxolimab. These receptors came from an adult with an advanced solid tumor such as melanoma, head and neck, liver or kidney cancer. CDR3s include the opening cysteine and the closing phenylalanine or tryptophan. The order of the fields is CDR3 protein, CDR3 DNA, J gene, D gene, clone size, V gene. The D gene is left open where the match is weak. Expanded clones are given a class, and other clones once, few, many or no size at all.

CDR3 protein: CASRAVAGKHNEQFF
CDR3 DNA: TGTGCCAGCAGGGCGGTAGCGGGCAAACACAATGAGCAGTTCTTC
J gene: TRBJ2-1
D gene: TRBD2
clone size: .
V gene: TRBV11-2

CDR3 protein: CASSLNQGGTQYF
CDR3 DNA: TGTGCCAGCAGCTTAAATCAGGGAGGGACCCAGTACTTC
J gene: TRBJ2-5
D gene: .
clone size: .
V gene: TRBV7-3

CDR3 protein: CASSFSLGSYEQYF
CDR3 DNA: TGTGCCAGCAGTTTTTCGCTGGGCTCCTACGAGCAGTACTTC
J gene: TRBJ2-7
D gene: .
clone size: .
V gene: TRBV27

CDR3 protein: CASNPEYGYTF
CDR3 DNA: TGTGCCAGCAACCCGGAATATGGCTACACCTTC
J gene: TRBJ1-2
D gene: .
clone size: few
V gene: TRBV2

CDR3 protein: CASSPTALRVHNEQFF
CDR3 DNA: TGTGCCAGCAGCCCCACCGCGCTGCGGGTCCACAATGAGCAGTTCTTC
J gene: TRBJ2-1
D gene: .
clone size: once
V gene: TRBV11-2

CDR3 protein: CASRPAGTGKDEQYF
CDR3 DNA: TGTGCAAGTCGCCCCGCCGGGACAGGGAAGGACGAGCAGTACTTC
J gene: TRBJ2-7
D gene: .
clone size: .
V gene: TRBV12-2

CDR3 protein: CASSLDRQGLSETQYF
CDR3 DNA: TGTGCCAGCAGCTTGGACCGACAGGGATTGAGCGAGACCCAGTACTTC
J gene: TRBJ2-5
D gene: TRBD1
clone size: .
V gene: TRBV5-4

CDR3 protein: CASSRRAGTSGAYEQYF
CDR3 DNA: .
J gene: TRBJ2-7
D gene: .
clone size: .
V gene: TRBV27

CDR3 protein: CASSPGLAGGSYEQYF
CDR3 DNA: TGTGCCAGCAGCCCCGGACTAGCGGGCGGGTCCTACGAGCAGTACTTC
J gene: TRBJ2-7
D gene: TRBD2
clone size: once
V gene: TRBV5-4

CDR3 protein: CASSLPPMNTEAFF
CDR3 DNA: TGTGCCAGCAGTTTGCCACCCATGAACACTGAAGCTTTCTTT
J gene: TRBJ1-1
D gene: .
clone size: once
V gene: TRBV28

CDR3 protein: CASSPSGSFTDTQYF
CDR3 DNA: TGTGCCAGCAGCCCTAGCGGGAGCTTTACAGATACGCAGTATTTT
J gene: TRBJ2-3
D gene: TRBD2
clone size: .
V gene: TRBV7-6

CDR3 protein: CASSLGTGLGDTQYF
CDR3 DNA: TGCGCCAGCAGCTTGGGGACAGGGCTTGGAGATACGCAGTATTTT
J gene: TRBJ2-3
D gene: TRBD1
clone size: .
V gene: TRBV5-1

CDR3 protein: CASSLTSGRNEQFF
CDR3 DNA: TGTGCCAGCAGCTTGACTAGCGGGAGGAATGAGCAGTTCTTC
J gene: TRBJ2-1
D gene: TRBD2
clone size: .
V gene: TRBV5-8

CDR3 protein: CASSQGVVWYEQYF
CDR3 DNA: TGCGCCAGCAGCCAAGGAGTAGTTTGGTACGAGCAGTACTTC
J gene: TRBJ2-7
D gene: .
clone size: .
V gene: TRBV4-1

CDR3 protein: CASSLDLGNRGNEQFF
CDR3 DNA: TGTGCCAGCAGCTTAGATCTAGGAAATCGGGGGAATGAGCAGTTCTTC
J gene: TRBJ2-1
D gene: .
clone size: .
V gene: TRBV11-2

CDR3 protein: CASSSSWGAGNTIYF
CDR3 DNA: TGTGCCAGCAGCTCTTCATGGGGCGCTGGAAACACCATATATTTT
J gene: TRBJ1-3
D gene: .
clone size: .
V gene: TRBV7-2

CDR3 protein: CASSSGTGGNYGYTF
CDR3 DNA: TGTGCCAGCAGTTCCGGGACGGGGGGCAACTATGGCTACACCTTC
J gene: TRBJ1-2
D gene: .
clone size: few
V gene: TRBV6-4

CDR3 protein: CAITEAPTYNEQFF
CDR3 DNA: TGTGCCATCACTGAGGCTCCAACCTACAATGAGCAGTTCTTC
J gene: TRBJ2-1
D gene: .
clone size: .
V gene: TRBV10-3

CDR3 protein: CSARDADEQYF
CDR3 DNA: TGCAGTGCTAGAGATGCTGACGAGCAGTACTTC
J gene: TRBJ2-7
D gene: .
clone size: .
V gene: TRBV20-1

CDR3 protein: CASSLEGNRNEQFF
CDR3 DNA: TGTGCCAGCAGCTTGGAAGGGAATCGCAATGAGCAGTTCTTC
J gene: TRBJ2-1
D gene: .
clone size: .
V gene: TRBV5-4

CDR3 protein: CASSFAIHTNTEAFF
CDR3 DNA: TGTGCCAGCAGCTTCGCTATCCATACGAACACTGAAGCTTTCTTT
J gene: TRBJ1-1
D gene: .
clone size: .
V gene: TRBV11-2

CDR3 protein: CASSLGLAGVEQFF
CDR3 DNA: TGTGCCAGCAGTTTGGGACTAGCGGGAGTTGAGCAGTTCTTC
J gene: TRBJ2-1
D gene: TRBD2
clone size: once
V gene: TRBV27

CDR3 protein: CASTGTTGNTIYF
CDR3 DNA: TGTGCCAGCACAGGGACGACTGGAAACACCATATATTTT
J gene: TRBJ1-3
D gene: .
clone size: once
V gene: TRBV7-9

CDR3 protein: CASSPGGIAGVANEQFF
CDR3 DNA: TGTGCCAGCAGCCCGGGGGGAATAGCGGGAGTAGCCAATGAGCAGTTCTTC
J gene: TRBJ2-1
D gene: TRBD2
clone size: .
V gene: TRBV5-4

CDR3 protein: CASSQQGESTDTQYF
CDR3 DNA: TGTGCCAGCAGTCAACAGGGGGAAAGCACAGATACGCAGTATTTT
J gene: TRBJ2-3
D gene: TRBD1
clone size: .
V gene: TRBV9

CDR3 protein: CASSTAGQAGNTIYF
CDR3 DNA: TGTGCCAGTAGTACCGCCGGCCAGGCTGGAAACACCATATATTTT
J gene: TRBJ1-3
D gene: .
clone size: .
V gene: TRBV19

CDR3 protein: CASSLGATAGNSGNTIYF
CDR3 DNA: TGCGCCAGCAGCTTGGGGGCGACGGCCGGCAACTCTGGAAACACCATATATTTT
J gene: TRBJ1-3
D gene: .
clone size: once
V gene: TRBV5-1

CDR3 protein: CASRLTGNTEAFF
CDR3 DNA: TGTGCCAGCAGGCTGACAGGGAACACTGAAGCTTTCTTT
J gene: TRBJ1-1
D gene: .
clone size: few
V gene: TRBV28

CDR3 protein: CSVGGPTYEQYF
CDR3 DNA: TGCAGCGTTGGAGGTCCAACCTACGAGCAGTACTTC
J gene: TRBJ2-7
D gene: .
clone size: .
V gene: TRBV29-1

CDR3 protein: CASSPRLSVSTGELFF
CDR3 DNA: TGTGCCAGCAGCCCCCGACTGTCGGTTTCCACCGGGGAGCTGTTTTTT
J gene: TRBJ2-2
D gene: .
clone size: .
V gene: TRBV7-9

CDR3 protein: CASSFSGSPDTQYF
CDR3 DNA: TGTGCCAGCAGCTTTAGCGGTAGCCCAGATACGCAGTATTTT
J gene: TRBJ2-3
D gene: .
clone size: .
V gene: TRBV7-3

CDR3 protein: CASSLPDRGGNYGYTF
CDR3 DNA: TGTGCCAGCAGCTTGCCGGACAGGGGGGGAAACTATGGCTACACCTTC
J gene: TRBJ1-2
D gene: TRBD1
clone size: once
V gene: TRBV5-6

CDR3 protein: CASSRDSTGELFF
CDR3 DNA: TGTGCCAGCAGTAGGGACAGCACCGGGGAGCTGTTTTTT
J gene: TRBJ2-2
D gene: TRBD1
clone size: .
V gene: TRBV6-6

CDR3 protein: CASSQDRGTASGNTIYF
CDR3 DNA: TGTGCCAGCAGCCAAGATAGGGGGACTGCCTCTGGAAACACCATATATTTT
J gene: TRBJ1-3
D gene: .
clone size: .
V gene: TRBV4-2

CDR3 protein: CASSLDGTGTYEQYF
CDR3 DNA: TGCGCCAGCAGCCTCGACGGGACAGGGACCTACGAGCAGTACTTC
J gene: TRBJ2-7
D gene: TRBD1
clone size: once
V gene: TRBV4-1

CDR3 protein: CASSPRPRDSYEQYF
CDR3 DNA: TGTGCCAGTAGCCCTCGGCCGAGAGACTCCTACGAGCAGTACTTC
J gene: TRBJ2-7
D gene: .
clone size: .
V gene: TRBV19

CDR3 protein: CASSLVGGNEQFF
CDR3 DNA: TGCGCCAGCAGCCTAGTAGGGGGAAATGAGCAGTTCTTC
J gene: TRBJ2-1
D gene: .
clone size: .
V gene: TRBV5-1

CDR3 protein: CASSFSGATPSEQYF
CDR3 DNA: TGTGCCAGCAGCTTTAGCGGCGCTACCCCCTCCGAGCAGTACTTC
J gene: TRBJ2-7
D gene: .
clone size: .
V gene: TRBV5-5

CDR3 protein: CASSFPLRGMETQYF
CDR3 DNA: TGTGCCAGCAGCTTCCCTCTTCGGGGGATGGAGACCCAGTACTTC
J gene: TRBJ2-5
D gene: .
clone size: few
V gene: TRBV7-9

CDR3 protein: CASSFRGSYNEQFF
CDR3 DNA: TGTGCCAGCAGCTTTAGGGGCTCCTACAATGAGCAGTTCTTC
J gene: TRBJ2-1
D gene: .
clone size: .
V gene: TRBV5-6

CDR3 protein: CASSPIGGGGSASYEQYF
CDR3 DNA: TGTGCCAGCTCCCCAATTGGGGGGGGCGGTAGCGCGTCCTACGAGCAGTACTTC
J gene: TRBJ2-7
D gene: .
clone size: .
V gene: TRBV18

CDR3 protein: CASSGQGISTDTQYF
CDR3 DNA: TGTGCCAGCAGCGGACAGGGGATTAGCACAGATACGCAGTATTTT
J gene: TRBJ2-3
D gene: TRBD1
clone size: .
V gene: TRBV2

CDR3 protein: CASSGGLAGEQYF
CDR3 DNA: TGTGCCAGCAGTGGGGGACTAGCGGGTGAGCAGTACTTC
J gene: TRBJ2-5
D gene: TRBD2
clone size: .
V gene: TRBV2

CDR3 protein: CASSQATSYGAKNIQYF
CDR3 DNA: TGCGCCAGCAGCCAAGCTACGAGCTATGGGGCCAAAAACATTCAGTACTTC
J gene: TRBJ2-4
D gene: .
clone size: .
V gene: TRBV4-1

CDR3 protein: CASKGLANEQFF
CDR3 DNA: TGTGCCAGCAAGGGACTAGCCAATGAGCAGTTCTTC
J gene: TRBJ2-1
D gene: TRBD2
clone size: .
V gene: TRBV7-2

CDR3 protein: CASRPGLAGGYEQYF
CDR3 DNA: TGTGCCAGTAGACCTGGACTAGCGGGAGGATACGAGCAGTACTTC
J gene: TRBJ2-7
D gene: TRBD2
clone size: .
V gene: TRBV19

CDR3 protein: CASSSSWPRDSKNIQYF
CDR3 DNA: TGTGCCAGCAGCAGCTCATGGCCCAGGGATTCCAAAAACATTCAGTACTTC
J gene: TRBJ2-4
D gene: .
clone size: .
V gene: TRBV7-9

CDR3 protein: CASSLGAGVTDTQYF
CDR3 DNA: TGTGCCAGCAGTTTAGGGGCGGGAGTGACAGATACGCAGTATTTT
J gene: TRBJ2-3
D gene: TRBD2
clone size: once
V gene: TRBV27

CDR3 protein: CASSYGSGSTGELFF
CDR3 DNA: TGTGCCAGCAGTTACGGGAGCGGGAGTACCGGGGAGCTGTTTTTT
J gene: TRBJ2-2
D gene: TRBD2
clone size: .
V gene: TRBV6-5

CDR3 protein: CASSSDRGRLADRAGELFF
CDR3 DNA: TGTGCCAGCAGCTCAGACAGGGGGCGGCTAGCCGATCGCGCCGGGGAGCTGTTTTTT
J gene: TRBJ2-2
D gene: TRBD1
clone size: .
V gene: TRBV7-9

CDR3 protein: CASRNEAGGPHEQYF
CDR3 DNA: TGTGCCAGCAGAAACGAAGCGGGAGGGCCCCACGAGCAGTACTTC
J gene: TRBJ2-7
D gene: TRBD2
clone size: once
V gene: TRBV27

CDR3 protein: CASRVRDSSYEQYF
CDR3 DNA: TGTGCCAGCAGAGTCCGGGACAGCTCCTACGAGCAGTACTTC
J gene: TRBJ2-7
D gene: TRBD1
clone size: .
V gene: TRBV6-6

CDR3 protein: CASSGDEAFF
CDR3 DNA: TGTGCCAGCAGCGGTGATGAAGCTTTCTTT
J gene: TRBJ1-1
D gene: .
clone size: .
V gene: TRBV4-2

CDR3 protein: CASSLDGTALDEQFF
CDR3 DNA: TGTGCCAGCAGCTTGGACGGGACTGCCCTCGATGAGCAGTTCTTC
J gene: TRBJ2-1
D gene: .
clone size: .
V gene: TRBV5-4

CDR3 protein: CASSQELSWSNEQFF
CDR3 DNA: TGCGCCAGCAGCCAAGAGTTAAGCTGGTCCAATGAGCAGTTCTTC
J gene: TRBJ2-1
D gene: .
clone size: once
V gene: TRBV4-3

CDR3 protein: CSAPSHPEAFF
CDR3 DNA: TGCAGTGCGCCTTCACACCCTGAAGCTTTCTTT
J gene: TRBJ1-1
D gene: .
clone size: .
V gene: TRBV20-1

CDR3 protein: CASSLTGGLSYEQYF
CDR3 DNA: TGTGCCAGCAGCTTGACCGGAGGCCTCTCCTACGAGCAGTACTTC
J gene: TRBJ2-7
D gene: .
clone size: .
V gene: TRBV5-6

CDR3 protein: CAWSVEGRGAGEKLFF
CDR3 DNA: TGTGCCTGGAGTGTTGAGGGCAGGGGCGCGGGGGAAAAACTGTTTTTT
J gene: TRBJ1-4
D gene: .
clone size: once
V gene: TRBV30

CDR3 protein: CASSSGAGEATEAFF
CDR3 DNA: TGCGCCAGCAGCTCTGGCGCAGGGGAGGCGACTGAAGCTTTCTTT
J gene: TRBJ1-1
D gene: .
clone size: .
V gene: TRBV5-1